This TCR beta chain derives from a study of PD-1 blockade in classical Hodgkin lymphoma. Described time point: cycle 4 day 1 (C4D1), after 5 to 7 weeks of nivolumab. All trial patients relapsed after autologous stem cell transplantation. CD4+ T cells were purified from thawed PBMCs by negative selection. Patients had relapsed/refractory classical Hodgkin lymphoma with complete response, partial response or progressive disease as best response. Assay used: immunoSEQ multiplex PCR; TCRdb lists only in-frame clones, some missing. The sample yields tens of thousands of clones, 80% seen once. On this clone itself: Its target is not known.

Study-wide results and limits: CD4+ TCR diversity rose significantly by C4D1, and CD8+ TCR diversity did not.

This TCR was sampled from a human donor with classical Hodgkin lymphoma. This sample comprised CD4+ T cells from blood, obtained before the fourth cycle of nivolumab.

The CDR3, as DNA: TGTGCCAGCAGGTCCCCTGGCGGGAGCTCCTACAATGAGCAGTTCTTC. This gives the protein CASRSPGGSSYNEQFF. The rearrangement uses TRBV7-3 and TRBJ2-1, with 7 bases fitting TRBD2. V was pared by 6 bases and J by 0 bases, with 8 bases of the junction left unmatched. There are 16 residues in the CDR3. Looked up from germline, CDR1 is SGHTA and CDR2 is FQGTGA.